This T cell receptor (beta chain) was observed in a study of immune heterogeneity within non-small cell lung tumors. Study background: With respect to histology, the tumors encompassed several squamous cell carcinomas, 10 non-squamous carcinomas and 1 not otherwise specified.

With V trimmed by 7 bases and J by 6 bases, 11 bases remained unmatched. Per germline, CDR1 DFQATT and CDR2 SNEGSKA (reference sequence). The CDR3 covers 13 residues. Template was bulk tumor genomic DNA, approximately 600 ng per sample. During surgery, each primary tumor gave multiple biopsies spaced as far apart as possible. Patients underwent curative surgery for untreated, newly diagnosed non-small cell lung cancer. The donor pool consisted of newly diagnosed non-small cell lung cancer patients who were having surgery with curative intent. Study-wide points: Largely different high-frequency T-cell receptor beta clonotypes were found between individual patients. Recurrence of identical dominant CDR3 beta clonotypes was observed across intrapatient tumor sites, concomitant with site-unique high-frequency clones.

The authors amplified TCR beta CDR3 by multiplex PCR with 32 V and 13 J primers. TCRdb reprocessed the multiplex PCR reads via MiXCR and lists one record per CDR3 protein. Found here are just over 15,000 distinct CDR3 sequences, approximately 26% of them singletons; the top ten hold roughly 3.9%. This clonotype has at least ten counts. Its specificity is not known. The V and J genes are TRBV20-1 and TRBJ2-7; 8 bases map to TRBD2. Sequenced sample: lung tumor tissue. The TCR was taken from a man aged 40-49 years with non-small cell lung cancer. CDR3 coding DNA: TGCAGTGGCTCACCGGGACTAGAGGGCGAGCAGTACTTC. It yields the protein CSGSPGLEGEQYF.